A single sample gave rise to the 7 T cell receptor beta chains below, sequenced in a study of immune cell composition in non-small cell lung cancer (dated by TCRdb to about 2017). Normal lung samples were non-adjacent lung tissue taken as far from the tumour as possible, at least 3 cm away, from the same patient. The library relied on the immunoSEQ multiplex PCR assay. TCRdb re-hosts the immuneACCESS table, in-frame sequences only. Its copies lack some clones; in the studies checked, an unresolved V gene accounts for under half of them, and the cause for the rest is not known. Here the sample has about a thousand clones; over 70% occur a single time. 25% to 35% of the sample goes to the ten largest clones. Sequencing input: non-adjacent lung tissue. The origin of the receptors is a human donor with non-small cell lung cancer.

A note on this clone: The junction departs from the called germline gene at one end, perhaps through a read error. CDR3 loop: CASNVVETGDVDTQYF. The CDR3 nucleotides read TGTGCCAGCAACGTAGTGGAGACAGGGGATGTAGATACGCAGTATTTT. The chain recombines TRBV9 with TRBJ2-3; 8 bases align to TRBD1. The CDR3 has 16 amino acids. Germline values: CDR1 SGDLS, CDR2 YYNGEE.

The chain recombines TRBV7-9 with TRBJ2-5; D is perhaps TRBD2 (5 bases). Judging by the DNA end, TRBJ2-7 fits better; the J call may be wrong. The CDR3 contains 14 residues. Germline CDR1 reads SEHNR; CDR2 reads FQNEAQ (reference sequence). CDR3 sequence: CASSSRDRSYEQYF. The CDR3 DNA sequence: TGTGCCAGCAGCAGCCGGGATAGGTCCTACGAGCAGTACTTC.

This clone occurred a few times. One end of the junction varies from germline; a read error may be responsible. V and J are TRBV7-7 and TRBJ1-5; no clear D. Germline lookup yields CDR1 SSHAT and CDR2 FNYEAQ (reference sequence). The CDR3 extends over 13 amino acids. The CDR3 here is CASSLDINQPQHF. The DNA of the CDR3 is TGTGCTAGCAGCTTAGATATTAATCAGCCCCAGCATTTT. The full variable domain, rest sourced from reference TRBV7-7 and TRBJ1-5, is GAGVSQSPRYKVTKRGQDVTLRCDPISSHATLYWYQQALGQGPEFLTYFNYEAQPDKSGLPSDRFSAERPEGSISTLTIQRTEQRDSAMYRCASSLDINQPQHFGDGTRLSIL.

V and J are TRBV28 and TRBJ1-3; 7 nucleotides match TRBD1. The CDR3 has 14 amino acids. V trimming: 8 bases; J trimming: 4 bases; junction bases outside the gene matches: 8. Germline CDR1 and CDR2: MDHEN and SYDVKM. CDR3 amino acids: CASGRQGQGNTIYF. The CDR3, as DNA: TGTGCCAGCGGACGACAGGGTCAGGGAAACACCATATATTTT.

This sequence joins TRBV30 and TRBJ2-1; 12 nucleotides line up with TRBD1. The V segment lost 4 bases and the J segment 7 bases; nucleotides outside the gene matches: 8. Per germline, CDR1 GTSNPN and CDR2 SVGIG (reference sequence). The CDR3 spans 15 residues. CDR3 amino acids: CAWNTGTGGRNEQFF. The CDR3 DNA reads TGTGCCTGGAACACCGGGACAGGGGGCCGAAATGAGCAGTTCTTC.

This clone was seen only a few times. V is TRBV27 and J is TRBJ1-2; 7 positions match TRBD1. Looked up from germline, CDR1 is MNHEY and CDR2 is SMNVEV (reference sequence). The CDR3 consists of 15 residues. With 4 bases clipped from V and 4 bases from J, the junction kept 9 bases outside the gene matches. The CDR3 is CASSSRTGLPYGYTF. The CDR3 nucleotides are TGTGCCAGCAGTTCCCGGACAGGCCTCCCCTATGGCTACACCTTC.

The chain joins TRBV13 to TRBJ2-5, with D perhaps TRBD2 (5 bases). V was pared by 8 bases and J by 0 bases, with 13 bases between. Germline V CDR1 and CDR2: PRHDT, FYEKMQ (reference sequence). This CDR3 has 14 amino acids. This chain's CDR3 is CASGSGTYQETQYF. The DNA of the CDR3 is TGTGCCAGCGGCAGCGGAACGTACCAAGAGACCCAGTACTTC.